Each of the 25 T cell receptor beta chains below was sequenced from the same sample in a study of cytotoxic CD8 clonotypes in ibrutinib-treated CLL (dated by TCRdb to the early 2020s). The library relied on the immunoSEQ multiplex PCR assay. TCRdb retrieved this table from immuneACCESS and kept in-frame rearrangements only. Not all clones are present; in checked studies, unresolved V genes account for under half, and no reason is known for the remainder. For this sample the table gives some 10,000 clones, of which approximately 80% were detected only once. About 15% of the sample is held by the ten biggest clonotypes. What the time point label conveys for this sample: progressive disease on ibrutinib. This sample comprised PBMCs, obtained at disease progression, from a patient treated with ibrutinib. These receptors were collected from a human donor with chronic lymphocytic leukemia.

This clone was detected only a few times. V and J are TRBV11-1 and TRBJ1-5; D not resolved. V lost 1 base and J 0 bases, leaving 7 bases between the germline ends. This CDR3 has 15 residues. The V gene's germline CDR1 is SGHAT and CDR2 FQDESV (reference sequence). CDR3 protein: CASSLDGNSNQPQHF. In DNA, the CDR3 is TGTGCCAGCAGCTTAGATGGGAATAGCAATCAGCCCCAGCATTTT.

This chain uses TRBV5-4 with TRBJ1-1; D possibly corresponds to TRBD1 (5 bases). V was pared by 0 bases and J by 0 bases, with 6 bases between. CDR3 length: 14 amino acids. Germline V CDR1 and CDR2: SGHNT, YYREEE (reference sequence). The CDR3: CASSLGQMNTEAFF. DNA for the CDR3: TGTGCCAGCAGCTTGGGACAGATGAACACTGAAGCTTTCTTT.

This sequence joins TRBV30 and TRBJ1-1, with no clear D. CDR1 and CDR2 from the germline V gene are GTSNPN and SVGIG (reference sequence). Trimming removed 5 bases at V and 8 bases at J, with 15 bases between. This CDR3 has 12 amino acids. CDR3: CAWATWGREAFF. The DNA of the CDR3 is TGTGCCTGGGCAACATGGGGTCGAGAAGCTTTCTTT.

The V gene is TRBV9, the J gene TRBJ2-7; 9 bases align to TRBD1. The V gene's germline CDR1 is SGDLS and CDR2 YYNGEE. Losses at the gene ends were 4 bases for V and 2 bases for J; bases not matched to a gene: 10. The CDR3 extends over 16 amino acids. The CDR3 nucleotides read TGTGCCAGCAGCTCACGCCGGACAGGGGAAGCCTACGAGCAGTACTTC. Translating it yields CASSSRRTGEAYEQYF.

The sample holds a few counts of this clone. Additional DNA sequences in this sample encode the identical CDR3. The chain carries TRBV6-5 and TRBJ2-5, with D perhaps TRBD2 (6 bases). The V and J ends lost 2 bases and 2 bases respectively, with 9 bases between them. Germline assignment: CDR1 MNHEY and CDR2 SVGAGI. There are 14 residues in the CDR3. This CDR3 reads CASSYRGRQETQYF. DNA of the CDR3: TGTGCCAGCAGTTACCGAGGGAGGCAAGAGACCCAGTACTTC.

The chain joins TRBV10-3 to TRBJ2-3; 11 bases are a match to TRBD2. Germline loops: CDR1 ENHRY, CDR2 SYGVKD. This CDR3 is built from 19 residues. The junction had 12 bases not matched to a gene; V was cut back by 4 bases and J by 0 bases. Written as DNA, the CDR3 is TGTGCCATCAGTGTCGCTAGCGGGGGGCCCACGTGGAGCACAGATACGCAGTATTTT. Translating gives CAISVASGGPTWSTDTQYF.

The gene calls are TRBV5-1 and TRBJ2-5, with TRBD1 matching over 10 bases. The CDR3 covers 17 residues. In germline, CDR1 is SGHRS, CDR2 YFSETQ. Trimming took 4 bases from V and 5 from J; bases not matched to a gene: 14. The CDR3, as DNA: TGCGCCAGCAGCAAGGGACAGGGGATAGTTGTGTGGGAGACCCAGTACTTC. Amino acid sequence: CASSKGQGIVVWETQYF. Using reference TRBV5-1 and TRBJ2-5 for the parts outside the CDR3, the full variable domain is KAGVTQTPRYLIKTRGQQVTLSCSPISGHRSVSWYQQTPGQGLQFLFEYFSETQRNKGNFPGRFSGRQFSNSRSEMNVSTLELGDSALYLCASSKGQGIVVWETQYFGPGTRLLVL.

This chain joins TRBV7-9 and TRBJ1-2, with D perhaps matching TRBD1 (5 bases). The V gene lost 5 bases and the J gene lost 4 bases, with 20 bases spanning the gap. There are 16 residues in the CDR3. In germline, CDR1 is SEHNR, CDR2 FQNEAQ (reference sequence). CDR3 amino acids: CASSPNPGGSGYGYTF. As DNA, the CDR3 is TGTGCCAGCAGCCCCAATCCGGGGGGATCGGGCTATGGCTACACCTTC.

The chain carries TRBV5-6 and TRBJ2-1; unclear D gene. This CDR3 has 14 amino acids. Germline-derived CDR1 and CDR2 are SGHDT and YYEEEE. The V and J ends lost 0 bases and 3 bases respectively, with 7 bases between them. The CDR3 region has the DNA TGTGCCAGCAGCTTGGCCTGGGGCTACAATGAGCAGTTCTTC. It specifies CASSLAWGYNEQFF.

The CDR3 spells CASSWDSSSYNEQFF. CDR3 bases: TGTGCCAGCAGTTGGGACTCTAGCTCCTACAATGAGCAGTTCTTC. The chain joins TRBV6-5 to TRBJ2-1, with D possibly matching TRBD2 (6 bases). Between the trimmed V and J ends, which lost 4 bases and 0 bases, there was a span of 10 bases. CDR1 MNHEY and CDR2 SVGAGI come from the germline V gene. The CDR3 loop spans 15 amino acids.

This chain joins TRBV2 and TRBJ1-5; 11 bases agree with TRBD1. The CDR3 is 17 residues long. The V gene end was trimmed by 6 bases and the J gene end by 5 bases; junction bases not matched to a gene: 12. CDR1 is SNHLY, CDR2 FYNNEI, per germline. CDR3 loop: CASRGQGAGVIYQPQHF. For the CDR3, the DNA is TGTGCCAGCAGAGGACAGGGGGCGGGGGTGATATATCAGCCCCAGCATTTT.

The chain employs TRBV7-2 and TRBJ2-3; TRBD2 matches at 8 bases. Trimming at V came to 4 bases and at J to 2 bases, leaving 5 bases not matched to a gene. The CDR3 is made up of 15 amino acids. Germline CDR1 is SGHTA and CDR2 is FQGNSA. The CDR3 nucleotides are TGTGCCAGCAGCTCCCGGACTAGCCACACAGATACGCAGTATTTT. Its protein product is CASSSRTSHTDTQYF. Complete variable domain (other parts from reference TRBV7-2 and TRBJ2-3): GAGVSQSPSNKVTEKGKDVELRCDPISGHTALYWYRQSLGQGLEFLIYFQGNSAPDKSGLPSDRFSAERTGGSVSTLTIQRTQQEDSAVYLCASSSRTSHTDTQYFGPGTRLTVL.

J is TRBJ2-7 and V is TRBV18; TRBD1 might be the D (6 bases). Germline V lookup: CDR1 KGHSH, CDR2 LQKENI. This CDR3 region has 14 residues. With 3 bases removed from V and 6 bases from J, the gap between germline ends came to 15 bases. CDR3: CASSPGATRAEQYF. CDR3 nucleotides: TGTGCCAGCTCACCGGGGGCAACAAGGGCCGAGCAGTACTTC. Combining the CDR3 with reference TRBV18 and TRBJ2-7 gives the whole variable domain NAGVMQNPRHLVRRRGQEARLRCSPMKGHSHVYWYRQLPEEGLKFMVYLQKENIIDESGMPKERFSAEFPKEGPSILRIQQVVRGDSAAYFCASSPGATRAEQYFGPGTRLTVT.

The chain uses TRBV10-1 and TRBJ2-3, with 7 bases that match TRBD2. Germline values: CDR1 WNHNN, CDR2 SYGVQD (reference sequence). The V gene end was trimmed by 2 bases and the J gene end by 2 bases; junction bases not matched to a gene: 19. The CDR3 consists of 20 residues. CDR3 sequence (DNA): TGCGCCAGCAGTGAGATATGGCTAGCGGCACCCGAAGACAACACAGATACGCAGTATTTT. Protein product: CASSEIWLAAPEDNTDTQYF.

The rearrangement links TRBV6-5 to TRBJ2-7; 10 nucleotides line up with TRBD2. Germline assignment: CDR1 MNHEY and CDR2 SVGAGI. CDR3 length: 16 residues. Trimming removed 2 bases from V and 3 bases from J; junction bases left unmatched: 7. CDR3 region: CASSYHQSGGGYEQYF. Here the CDR3 DNA reads TGTGCCAGCAGTTACCACCAGAGCGGGGGGGGCTACGAGCAGTACTTC.

The J gene is TRBJ2-5, the V gene TRBV28; D is unresolved. V was cut by 4 bases and J by 2 bases, with 11 bases left in between. Germline V lookup: CDR1 MDHEN, CDR2 SYDVKM. The CDR3 is made up of 14 amino acids. This chain's CDR3 is CASSSWTEQETQYF. CDR3 DNA: TGTGCCAGCAGTTCCTGGACCGAGCAAGAGACCCAGTACTTC.

This clone has just one count. The CDR3 nucleotides are TGTGCCACCCGACAGGCTACCGGTAATGAAAAACTGTTTTTT. This gives the protein CATRQATGNEKLFF. This chain links TRBV10-3 with TRBJ1-4; D perhaps matches TRBD1 (6 bases). CDR3 length: 14 residues. V gave up 10 bases and J gave up 4 bases, with 16 bases separating them. The germline CDR1 and CDR2 sequences are ENHRY and SYGVKD.

The V gene is TRBV28, the J gene TRBJ2-3, with TRBD2 matching over 12 bases. The CDR3 contains 13 residues. In germline, CDR1 is MDHEN, CDR2 SYDVKM. The ends lost 9 bases at V and 3 bases at J; junction bases unmatched: 1. The CDR3 protein is CASLAGGTDTQYF. The CDR3 DNA sequence: TGTGCCAGTCTAGCGGGAGGGACAGATACGCAGTATTTT.

This chain uses TRBV4-2 with TRBJ2-6; either TRBD1 or TRBD2 may fit D (5 bases each). V was clipped by 6 bases and J by 0 bases, with 15 bases between them. CDR1 and CDR2 from the germline V gene are LGHNA and YNFKEQ. This CDR3 contains 17 residues. CDR3 coding DNA: TGTGCCAGCAGATCCCCGGGACGGAACTCTGGGGCCAACGTCCTGACTTTC. This gives the protein CASRSPGRNSGANVLTF.

This clone is classed as medium-sized. The chain recombines TRBV18 with TRBJ1-1; tentative D call: TRBD1 (6 bases). Trimming pared 4 bases from V and 1 base from J, leaving 7 bases between. The germline V gene encodes CDR1 KGHSH and CDR2 LQKENI. This CDR3 is built from 13 residues. The CDR3 here is CASSQQGNTEAFF. In DNA form, the CDR3 reads TGTGCCAGCTCACAACAGGGGAACACTGAAGCTTTCTTT.

V gene TRBV7-9 combines with J gene TRBJ1-1; the D is unclear. The V gene's germline CDR1 is SEHNR and CDR2 FQNEAQ (reference sequence). CDR3 length equals 15 residues. Trimming removed 5 bases at V and 0 bases at J, with 13 bases between. CDR3: CASSPPLWVNTEAFF. The DNA for the CDR3 is TGTGCCAGCAGCCCCCCGCTTTGGGTGAACACTGAAGCTTTCTTT.

The chain links TRBV7-9 to TRBJ1-1; D perhaps matches TRBD1 (5 bases). V was clipped by 7 bases and J by 6 bases, with 18 bases between them. CDR3 length equals 14 residues. The germline CDR1 and CDR2 sequences are SEHNR and FQNEAQ (reference sequence). The CDR3 DNA sequence: TGTGCCAGCACCCCGGTCCCAGGGTATTCTGAAGCTTTCTTT. Protein product: CASTPVPGYSEAFF.

V usage is TRBV30 and J usage is TRBJ2-7; 7 nucleotides agree with TRBD1. Looked up from germline, CDR1 is GTSNPN and CDR2 is SVGIG (reference sequence). The V gene end was trimmed by 1 base and the J gene end by 7 bases; junction bases not matched to a gene: 7. The CDR3 is 13 residues long. As DNA, the CDR3 is TGTGCCTGGAGTGCAGGAAGGGGGCTAGAGCAGTACTTC. Translating it yields CAWSAGRGLEQYF.

The V call is TRBV27, the J call TRBJ2-2, with 9 bases identical to TRBD2. CDR1 is MNHEY, CDR2 SMNVEV, per germline (reference sequence). This CDR3 has 16 amino acids. The V segment lost 7 bases and the J segment 7 bases; nucleotides outside the gene matches: 13. The CDR3 DNA follows: TGTGCCAGCACGAGGGCGGGGGGGGCCCGGTACGGGGAGCTGTTTTTT. It translates to CASTRAGGARYGELFF.

This chain connects TRBV6-1 to TRBJ2-7; tentatively, D is TRBD1 (5 bases). The length of the CDR3 is 16 residues. V dropped 4 bases and J dropped 0 bases, with 16 bases sitting between them. CDR1 is MNHNS and CDR2 is SASEGT in the germline V gene. The CDR3 sequence is CASSGVTASRSYEQYF. Written as DNA, the CDR3 is TGTGCCAGCAGTGGTGTGACAGCTTCCCGCTCCTACGAGCAGTACTTC.